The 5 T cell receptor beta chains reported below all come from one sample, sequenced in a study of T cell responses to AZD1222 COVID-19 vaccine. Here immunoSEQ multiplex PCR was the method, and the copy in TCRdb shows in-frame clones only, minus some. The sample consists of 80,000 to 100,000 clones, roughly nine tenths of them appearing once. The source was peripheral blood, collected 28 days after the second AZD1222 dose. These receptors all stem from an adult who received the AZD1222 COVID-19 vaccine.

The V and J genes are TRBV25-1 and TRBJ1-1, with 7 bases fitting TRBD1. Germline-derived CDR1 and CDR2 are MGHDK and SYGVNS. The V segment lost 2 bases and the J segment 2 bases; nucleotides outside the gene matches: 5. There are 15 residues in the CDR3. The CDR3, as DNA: TGTGCCAGCAGTGAAAGGTGGGACAGCAACACTGAAGCTTTCTTT. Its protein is CASSERWDSNTEAFF.

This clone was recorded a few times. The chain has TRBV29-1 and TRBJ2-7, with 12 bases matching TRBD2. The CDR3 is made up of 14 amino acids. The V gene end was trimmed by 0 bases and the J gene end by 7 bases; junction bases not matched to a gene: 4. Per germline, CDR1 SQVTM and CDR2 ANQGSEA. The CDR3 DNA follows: TGCAGCGTTGAAGAGTCTAGCGGGAGGGGGGAGCAGTACTTC. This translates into CSVEESSGRGEQYF.

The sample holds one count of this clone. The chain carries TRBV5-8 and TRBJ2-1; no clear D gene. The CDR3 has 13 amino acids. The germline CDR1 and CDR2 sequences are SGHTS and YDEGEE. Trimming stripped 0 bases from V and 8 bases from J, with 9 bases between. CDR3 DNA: TGTGCCAGCAGCTTGGCCCTCGGGTATGAGCAGTTCTTC. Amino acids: CASSLALGYEQFF.

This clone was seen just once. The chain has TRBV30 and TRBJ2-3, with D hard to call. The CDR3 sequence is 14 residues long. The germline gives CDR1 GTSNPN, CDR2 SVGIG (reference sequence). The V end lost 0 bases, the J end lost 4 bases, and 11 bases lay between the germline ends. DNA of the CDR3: TGTGCCTGGAGTGTTGATAGGGCGGCAGATACGCAGTATTTT. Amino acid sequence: CAWSVDRAADTQYF.

The CDR3 is CASSRNQGNDEQYF. The CDR3 DNA is TGTGCCAGCTCACGAAATCAGGGGAACGACGAGCAGTACTTC. V usage is TRBV18 and J usage is TRBJ2-7; possible D gene TRBD1, 6 bases. The germline V and J ends were trimmed by 4 bases and 5 bases, with 15 bases remaining between them. CDR3 length equals 14 residues. Germline V CDR1 and CDR2: KGHSH, LQKENI.